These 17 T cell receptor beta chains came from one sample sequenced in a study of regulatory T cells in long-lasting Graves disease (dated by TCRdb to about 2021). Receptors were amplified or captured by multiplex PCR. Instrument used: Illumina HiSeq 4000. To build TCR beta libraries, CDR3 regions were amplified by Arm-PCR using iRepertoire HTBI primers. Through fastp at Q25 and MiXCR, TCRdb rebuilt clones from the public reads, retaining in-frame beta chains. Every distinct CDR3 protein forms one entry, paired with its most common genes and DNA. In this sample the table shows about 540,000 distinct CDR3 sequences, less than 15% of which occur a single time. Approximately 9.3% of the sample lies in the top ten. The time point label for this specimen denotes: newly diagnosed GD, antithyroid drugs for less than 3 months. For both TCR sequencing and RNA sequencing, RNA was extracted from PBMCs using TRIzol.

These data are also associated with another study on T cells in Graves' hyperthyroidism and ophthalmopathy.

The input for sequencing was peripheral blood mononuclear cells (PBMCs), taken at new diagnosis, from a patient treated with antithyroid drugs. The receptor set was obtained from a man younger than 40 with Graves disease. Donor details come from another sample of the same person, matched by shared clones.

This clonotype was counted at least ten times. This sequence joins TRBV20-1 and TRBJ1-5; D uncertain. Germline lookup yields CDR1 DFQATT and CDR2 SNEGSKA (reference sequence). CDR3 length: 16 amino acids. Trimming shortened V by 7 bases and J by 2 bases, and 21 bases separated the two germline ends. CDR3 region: CSEELIDPHGNQPQHF. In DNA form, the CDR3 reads TGCAGTGAAGAACTCATAGACCCTCATGGCAATCAGCCCCAGCATTTT.

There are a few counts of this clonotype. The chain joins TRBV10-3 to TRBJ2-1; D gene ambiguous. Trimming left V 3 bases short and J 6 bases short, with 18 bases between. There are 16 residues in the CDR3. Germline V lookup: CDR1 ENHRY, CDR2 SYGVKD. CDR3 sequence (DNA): TGTGCCATCAGTGACCCTGCTAAACCGTCACCCAATGAGCAGTTCTTC. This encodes CAISDPAKPSPNEQFF.

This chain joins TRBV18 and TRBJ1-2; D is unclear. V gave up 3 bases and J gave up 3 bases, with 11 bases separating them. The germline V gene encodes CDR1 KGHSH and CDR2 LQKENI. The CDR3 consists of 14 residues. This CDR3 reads CASSPSGADYGYTF. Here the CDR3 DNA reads TGTGCCAGCTCACCCTCCGGAGCTGACTATGGCTACACCTTC.

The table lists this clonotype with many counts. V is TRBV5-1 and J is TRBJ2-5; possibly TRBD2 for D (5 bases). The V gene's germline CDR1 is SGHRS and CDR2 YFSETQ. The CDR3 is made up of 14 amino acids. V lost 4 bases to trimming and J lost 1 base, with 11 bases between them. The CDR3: CASSPAGSQETQYF. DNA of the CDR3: TGCGCCAGCAGCCCGGCGGGCAGCCAAGAGACCCAGTACTTC.

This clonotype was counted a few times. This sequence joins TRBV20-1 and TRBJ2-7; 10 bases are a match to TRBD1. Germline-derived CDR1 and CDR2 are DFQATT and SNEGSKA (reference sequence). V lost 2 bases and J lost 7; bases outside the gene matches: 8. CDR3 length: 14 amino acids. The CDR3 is CSARPGQGPLEQYF. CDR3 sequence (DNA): TGCAGTGCTAGACCGGGACAGGGGCCCCTGGAGCAGTACTTC.

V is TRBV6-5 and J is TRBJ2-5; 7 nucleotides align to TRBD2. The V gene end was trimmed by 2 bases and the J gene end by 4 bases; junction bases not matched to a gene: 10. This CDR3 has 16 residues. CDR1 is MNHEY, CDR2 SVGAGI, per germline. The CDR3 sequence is CASSYGGGGPGETQYF. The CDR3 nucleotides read TGTGCCAGCAGTTACGGGGGGGGAGGGCCTGGAGAGACCCAGTACTTC.

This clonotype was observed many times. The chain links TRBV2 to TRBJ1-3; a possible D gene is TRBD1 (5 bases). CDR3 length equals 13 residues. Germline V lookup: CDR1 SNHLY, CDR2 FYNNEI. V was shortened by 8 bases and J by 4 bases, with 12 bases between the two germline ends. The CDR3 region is CASGRDAGNTIYF. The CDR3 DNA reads TGTGCCAGCGGTCGGGACGCGGGAAACACCATATATTTT.

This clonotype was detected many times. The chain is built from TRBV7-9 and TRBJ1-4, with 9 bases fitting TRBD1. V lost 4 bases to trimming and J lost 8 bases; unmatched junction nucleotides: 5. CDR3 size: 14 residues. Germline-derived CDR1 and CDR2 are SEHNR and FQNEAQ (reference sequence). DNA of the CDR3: TGTGCCAGCAGCTCACAGGGGGCTGGGGAAAAACTGTTTTTT. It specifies CASSSQGAGEKLFF.

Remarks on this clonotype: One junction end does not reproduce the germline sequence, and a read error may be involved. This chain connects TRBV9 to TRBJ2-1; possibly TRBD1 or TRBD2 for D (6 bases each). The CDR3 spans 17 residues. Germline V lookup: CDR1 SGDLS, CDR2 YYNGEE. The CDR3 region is CASSVGVGGTLVNAQFF. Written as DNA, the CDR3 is TGTGCCAGCAGCGTAGGGGTAGGGGGGACTCTGGTCAATGCGCAGTTCTTC.

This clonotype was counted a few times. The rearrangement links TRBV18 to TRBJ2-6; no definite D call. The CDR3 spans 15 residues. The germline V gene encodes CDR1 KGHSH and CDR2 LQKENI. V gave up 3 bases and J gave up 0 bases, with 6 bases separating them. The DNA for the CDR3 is TGTGCCAGCTCACCGTATATCTCTGGGGCCAACGTCCTGACTTTC. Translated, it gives CASSPYISGANVLTF.

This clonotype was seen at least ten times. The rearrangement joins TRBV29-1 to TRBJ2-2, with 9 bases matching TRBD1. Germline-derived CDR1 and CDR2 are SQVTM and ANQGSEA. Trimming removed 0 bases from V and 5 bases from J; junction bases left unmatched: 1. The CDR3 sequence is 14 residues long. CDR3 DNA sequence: TGCAGCGTTGAAGAAGGGACAGGGACCGGGGAGCTGTTTTTT. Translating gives CSVEEGTGTGELFF.

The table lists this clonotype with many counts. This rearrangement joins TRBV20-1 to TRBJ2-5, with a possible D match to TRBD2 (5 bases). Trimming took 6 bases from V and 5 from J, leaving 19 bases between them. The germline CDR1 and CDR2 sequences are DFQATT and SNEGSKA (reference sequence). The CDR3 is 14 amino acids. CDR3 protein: CSAQDFTSEETQYF. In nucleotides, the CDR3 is TGCAGTGCCCAGGACTTCACCTCTGAGGAGACCCAGTACTTC.

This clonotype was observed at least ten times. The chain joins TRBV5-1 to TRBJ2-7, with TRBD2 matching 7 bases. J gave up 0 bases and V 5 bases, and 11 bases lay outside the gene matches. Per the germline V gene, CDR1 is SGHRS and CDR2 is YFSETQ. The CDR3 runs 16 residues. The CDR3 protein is CASRPSGSSGSYEQYF. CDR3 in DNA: TGCGCCAGCAGGCCATCCGGTTCTAGCGGCTCCTACGAGCAGTACTTC.

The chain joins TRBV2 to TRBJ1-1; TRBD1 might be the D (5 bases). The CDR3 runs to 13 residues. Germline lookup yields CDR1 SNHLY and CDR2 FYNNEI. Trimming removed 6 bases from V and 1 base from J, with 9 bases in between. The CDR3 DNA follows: TGTGCCAGCAGAATTACAGGGAACACTGAAGCTTTCTTT. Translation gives CASRITGNTEAFF. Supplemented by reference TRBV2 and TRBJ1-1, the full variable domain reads EPEVTQTPSHQVTQMGQEVILRCVPISNHLYFYWYRQILGQKVEFLVSFYNNEISEKSEIFDDQFSVERPDGSNFTLKIRSTKLEDSAMYFCASRITGNTEAFFGQGTRLTVV.

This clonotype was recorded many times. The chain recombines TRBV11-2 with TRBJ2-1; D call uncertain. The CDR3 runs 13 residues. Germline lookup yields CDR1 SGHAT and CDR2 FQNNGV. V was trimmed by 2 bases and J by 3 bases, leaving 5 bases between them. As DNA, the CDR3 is TGTGCCAGCAGCTTATTTAACTACAATGAGCAGTTCTTC. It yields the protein CASSLFNYNEQFF.

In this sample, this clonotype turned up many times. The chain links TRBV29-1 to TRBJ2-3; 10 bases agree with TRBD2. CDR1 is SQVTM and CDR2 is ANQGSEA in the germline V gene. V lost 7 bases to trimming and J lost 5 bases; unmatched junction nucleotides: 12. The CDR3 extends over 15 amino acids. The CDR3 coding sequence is TGCAGCGGTCGCAGCGGGAGGGCCGGGGGAGATACGCAGTATTTT. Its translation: CSGRSGRAGGDTQYF.

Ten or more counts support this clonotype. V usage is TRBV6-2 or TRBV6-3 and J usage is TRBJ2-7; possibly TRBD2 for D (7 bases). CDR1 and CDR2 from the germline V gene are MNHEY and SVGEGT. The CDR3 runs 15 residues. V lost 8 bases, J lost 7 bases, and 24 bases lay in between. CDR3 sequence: CASRRGGRGAEEQYF. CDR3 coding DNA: TGTGCCAGCCGCCGCGGGGGCAGGGGAGCGGAAGAGCAGTACTTC.